A selection of T cell receptor beta chains follows, all from one sample in a study of OX40 agonist ivuxolimab in advanced cancers. Here immunoSEQ multiplex PCR was the method, and the copy in TCRdb shows in-frame clones only, minus some. The profile shows some 70,000 clones, around 83% of them singletons. This specimen consisted of CD4+ or CD8+ T cells sorted from blood, obtained in a trial of the OX40 agonist ivuxolimab. Every receptor here comes from an adult with an advanced solid tumor such as melanoma, head and neck, liver or kidney cancer. Both conserved end residues are part of each CDR3. D genes are given only for firm matches. Size is omitted from some rows. Given values are once, few, many or a class for expanded clones.

-,-,TRBV4-2,TRBJ1-4,TGTGCCAGCAGCCGCGATTCGGCCGAAAAACTGTTTTTT,CASSRDSAEKLFF
TRBD2,-,TRBV19,TRBJ2-1,TGTGCCAGTAGCGTGGGCGGGGGAGGAGATGAGCAGTTCTTC,CASSVGGGGDEQFF
TRBD1,-,TRBV15,TRBJ2-2,TGTGCCACCAGCAGAGATGCCGGGACAGGGGGGAACACCGGGGAGCTGTTTTTT,CATSRDAGTGGNTGELFF
TRBD1,-,TRBV6-6,TRBJ1-1,TGTGCCAGCAGTTATCTCGGACAGGGGGACACTGAAGCTTTCTTT,CASSYLGQGDTEAFF
-,-,TRBV28,TRBJ1-2,TGTGCCAGCAGACCTCCAACGGTCAACTATGGCTACACCTTC,CASRPPTVNYGYTF
-,-,TRBV6-1,TRBJ2-7,TGTGCCAGCAGTGGGGTAGGGTGGGGGGAGCAGTACTTC,CASSGVGWGEQYF
-,-,TRBV4-1,TRBJ1-4,TGCGCCAGCAGTCCGCAATCAGGTGAAAAACTGTTTTTT,CASSPQSGEKLFF
TRBD1,once,TRBV7-2,TRBJ1-2,TGTGCCAGCAGACCGACAGGGGGCATCAGTGGCTACACCTTC,CASRPTGGISGYTF
TRBD1,-,TRBV5-8,TRBJ1-1,TGTGCCAGCAGCTCCAAAAACAGGGGAGAAGCTTTCTTT,CASSSKNRGEAFF
TRBD1,-,TRBV28,TRBJ1-2,TGTGCCAGCACTCCCGGGACAGGGTTCAACTATGGCTACACCTTC,CASTPGTGFNYGYTF
-,-,TRBV7-2,TRBJ1-1,TGTGCCAGCAGCTTACGCCAGAACACTGAAGCTTTCTTT,CASSLRQNTEAFF
-,-,TRBV19,TRBJ2-1,TGTGCCAGTAGTATAGAGTTCTCGGGGAGCTCCTACAATGAGCAGTTCTTC,CASSIEFSGSSYNEQFF
-,-,TRBV9,TRBJ2-7,TGTGCCAGCAGCGTAGCGTCGGGGGACTCCTACGAGCAGTACTTC,CASSVASGDSYEQYF
-,-,TRBV5-1,TRBJ2-5,TGCGCCAGCAGCTTGGGGCCTGGCGGCGGGGAGGAGACCCAGTACTTC,CASSLGPGGGEETQYF
-,-,TRBV9,TRBJ2-5,TGTGCCAGCAGCGCTGAAGGGACCCAGTACTTC,CASSAEGTQYF
-,few,TRBV5-6,TRBJ1-5,TGTGCCAGCAGCTTGCGTGGGGTGAGTCAGCCCCAGCATTTT,CASSLRGVSQPQHF
-,-,TRBV25-1,TRBJ1-2,TGTGCCAGCAGTGAATTCGGAGGGGTGCCTTATGGCTACACCTTC,CASSEFGGVPYGYTF
-,-,TRBV9,TRBJ1-2,TGTGCCAGCAGCCCCCGGGAGGACTATGGCTACACCTTC,CASSPREDYGYTF
-,-,TRBV5-6,TRBJ1-1,TGTGCCAGCAGCTTGGGGGGCCAGAGCCCTGAAGCTTTCTTT,CASSLGGQSPEAFF
TRBD2,once,TRBV6-5,TRBJ2-1,TGTGCCAGCAGTTACTCGACTAGCGGGGGCAACAATGAGCAGTTCTTC,CASSYSTSGGNNEQFF
TRBD1,-,TRBV28,TRBJ2-7,TGTGTCGTACGCGGACAGGAATTCTCCTACGAGCAGTACTTC,CVVRGQEFSYEQYF
-,-,TRBV12-5,TRBJ2-1,TGTGCTAGTTCAGGGCCCGAGCAGTTCTTC,CASSGPEQFF